This is a list of T cell receptor beta chains from one sample in a study of blood T cells in healthy people across ages. MiXCR was run by TCRdb on the 5' RACE reads, yielding one entry per CDR3 protein. The sample carries roughly 700,000 distinct CDR3 sequences, over 45% recorded once. The material sequenced was blood. The receptors originated from an older woman in good health. The CDR3 runs from the conserved cysteine through the conserved F or W. The D gene is left open where the match is weak. For some rows the clone size is stated as once, few or many, or as a class when expanded; others skip it.

>NA|TRBJ1-1|few|TRBV29-1
TGCAGCGTGCCCCGGGGACCGAACACTGAAGCTTTCTTT
CSVPRGPNTEAFF
>NA|TRBJ2-7|NA|TRBV4-3
TGCGCCAGCAGCCAAGACAGAAGGTACGAGCAGTACTTC
CASSQDRRYEQYF
>NA|TRBJ2-1|NA|TRBV27
TGTGCCAGCAGTTTAGCGGGATCGGGGAATGAGCAGTTCTTC
CASSLAGSGNEQFF
>TRBD1|TRBJ2-6|NA|TRBV27
TGTGCCAGCAGTTTCGAGGGGGCGGGGGCCAACGTCCTGACTTTC
CASSFEGAGANVLTF
>NA|TRBJ2-3|NA|TRBV3-1
TGTGCCAGCAGCCACCTAGAGACAGGTTCCCAGTATTTT
CASSHLETGSQYF
>NA|TRBJ2-1|NA|TRBV7-2
TGTGCCAGCAGCTTAGAGTATGAGGAGCTTCCCTACAATGAGCAGTTCTTC
CASSLEYEELPYNEQFF
>TRBD2|TRBJ2-1|NA|TRBV5-6
TGTGCCAGCAGCCCTCGTCCGGGACTAGCATACAATGAGCAGTTCTTC
CASSPRPGLAYNEQFF
>TRBD2|TRBJ2-1|NA|TRBV7-2
TGTGCCAGCAGCTCCCTTAGCGGGAGGTCTGGTAATGAGCAGTTCTTC
CASSSLSGRSGNEQFF
>NA|TRBJ2-1|NA|TRBV5-1
TGCGCCAGCAGCTTGGTTAGGGCGCCTGATCAGCAGTTCTTC
CASSLVRAPDQQFF
>TRBD2|TRBJ2-3|NA|TRBV20-1
TGCAGTGCTAGAGATCGGCGGGAGGGCGGCGAACCGCAGTATTTT
CSARDRREGGEPQYF
>TRBD1|TRBJ2-7|few|TRBV20-1
TGCAGTGCTAGAGACATCCAGGGGGATTACCCCTACGAGCAGTACTTC
CSARDIQGDYPYEQYF
>NA|TRBJ2-1|few|TRBV20-1
TGCAGTGCCGGGCTCCAAGGGAATGAGCAGTTCTTC
CSAGLQGNEQFF
>NA|TRBJ2-1|NA|TRBV20-1
TGCAGTGCTAGAGTCAGGGGCGCCTACAATGAGCAGTTCTTC
CSARVRGAYNEQFF
>NA|TRBJ1-5|NA|TRBV6-2/TRBV6-3
TGTGACCAGACCGGTAGCAATCAGCCCCAGCATTTT
CDQTGSNQPQHF
>NA|TRBJ2-7|NA|TRBV2
TGTGCCAGCAAGAAGGCGGGGCTCTACAATGAGCAGTACTTC
CASKKAGLYNEQYF
>TRBD1|TRBJ2-7|NA|TRBV20-1
TGCAGTGCTAGAGAACTGGACAGGGGGCTTGACGAGCAGTACTTC
CSARELDRGLDEQYF
>TRBD1|TRBJ2-1|NA|TRBV6-2/TRBV6-3
TGTGCCAGCAGTTATTCAGGGGGACAGGGTGAGCAGTTCTTC
CASSYSGGQGEQFF
>NA|TRBJ2-1|once|TRBV28
TGTGCCAGCAGACGAAATGACAATGAGCAGTTCTTC
CASRRNDNEQFF
>TRBD1|TRBJ2-1|NA|TRBV20-1
TGCAGTGCGGACAGGACAGGGAGTGAGCAGTTCTTC
CSADRTGSEQFF
>NA|TRBJ2-5|few|TRBV30
TGTGCCTGGAGTGTACAGGGCGGGGAGACCCAGTACTTC
CAWSVQGGETQYF
>NA|TRBJ1-5|NA|TRBV24-1
TGTGCCCCCCCGGGCACTAATCAGCCCCAGCATTTT
CAPPGTNQPQHF
>NA|TRBJ2-7|NA|TRBV7-2
TGTGCCAGCAGCTTAGGGGGTCAGGACTACGTGCAGTACTTC
CASSLGGQDYVQYF
>TRBD1|TRBJ1-2|NA|TRBV10-3
TGTGCCATCAGTGACCGAGACAGGGGCTATGGCTACACCTTC
CAISDRDRGYGYTF
>NA|TRBJ1-6|NA|TRBV12-3/TRBV12-4
TGTGCCAGCAGTCTCCTCCCGGCAACCTCACCCCTCCACTTT
CASSLLPATSPLHF
>TRBD2|TRBJ2-1|few|TRBV6-2/TRBV6-3
TGTGCCAGCAGTCACCCTACTAGCGGGAGGGCTAATGAGCAGTTCTTC
CASSHPTSGRANEQFF
>NA|TRBJ2-3|NA|TRBV7-2
TGTGCCAGCAGCTTTGAGCATCTAGCGTCGGGGGTGAAGTATTTT
CASSFEHLASGVKYF
>NA|TRBJ2-1|NA|TRBV10-3
TGTGCCATCAGTGACCCGACAGGTGAGCAGTTCTTC
CAISDPTGEQFF
>NA|TRBJ2-5|NA|TRBV6-4
TGTGTCAGCAGTGACTCGGGACTTAACCACCAAGAGACCCAGTACTTC
CVSSDSGLNHQETQYF
>TRBD2|TRBJ2-2|few|TRBV7-2
TGTGCCAGCAGCTTACACAGGACTAGCCCCGGGGAGCTGTTTTTT
CASSLHRTSPGELFF
>NA|TRBJ2-5|NA|TRBV7-9
TGTGCCAGCAGCCAGGCGAGGCAGCAAGAGACCCAGTACTTC
CASSQARQQETQYF
>NA|TRBJ2-7|NA|TRBV29-1
TGCAGCGTCGCTCAGGGTTTGAGTTACGAGCAGTACTTC
CSVAQGLSYEQYF
>NA|TRBJ2-7|NA|TRBV7-2
TGTGCCAGCAGCAACGGACAGAGCGCCTACAATGAGCAGTACTTC
CASSNGQSAYNEQYF
>NA|TRBJ1-1|NA|TRBV7-2
TGTGCCAGCAGCTTAAGATCTTCTGACACTGAAGCTTTCTTT
CASSLRSSDTEAFF
>TRBD2|TRBJ2-3|NA|TRBV20-1
TGCAGTGCTAGAGATCGGGCTAGCGGGAGGACAGGTTGGTGGGATACGCAGTATTTT
CSARDRASGRTGWWDTQYF
>NA|TRBJ1-2|NA|TRBV3-1
TGTGCCAGCAGCCAAGACCCGAACGAAAACTATGGCTACACCTTC
CASSQDPNENYGYTF
>TRBD1|TRBJ2-1|NA|TRBV9
TGTGCCAGCAGCCGACAGGGCCTTGGGGATGAGCAGTTCTTC
CASSRQGLGDEQFF
>NA|TRBJ1-2|NA|TRBV20-1
TGCAGTGCGACGACAGACCTGAGCTATGGCTACACCTTC
CSATTDLSYGYTF
>NA|TRBJ2-7|NA|TRBV5-8
TGTGCCAGCAGCCGACACCCCAAGATCTCCACAGGGAGCGAGAGCTCCTACGAGCAGTACTTC
CASSRHPKISTGSESSYEQYF
>NA|TRBJ2-6|NA|TRBV25-1
TGTGCCAGCAGTGACACCGGACGGATCTCTGGGGCCAACGTCCTGACTTTC
CASSDTGRISGANVLTF
>NA|TRBJ2-1|few|TRBV29-1
TGCAGCGTAGATACCTCGGGGCTGGCGACGAGGGAGTTCTTC
CSVDTSGLATREFF
>TRBD2|TRBJ2-1|few|TRBV4-3
TGCGCCAGCAGCCAAGATAGGGGGGCTAGCGGGCTCCTGAGCTCCTACAATGAGCAGTTCTTC
CASSQDRGASGLLSSYNEQFF